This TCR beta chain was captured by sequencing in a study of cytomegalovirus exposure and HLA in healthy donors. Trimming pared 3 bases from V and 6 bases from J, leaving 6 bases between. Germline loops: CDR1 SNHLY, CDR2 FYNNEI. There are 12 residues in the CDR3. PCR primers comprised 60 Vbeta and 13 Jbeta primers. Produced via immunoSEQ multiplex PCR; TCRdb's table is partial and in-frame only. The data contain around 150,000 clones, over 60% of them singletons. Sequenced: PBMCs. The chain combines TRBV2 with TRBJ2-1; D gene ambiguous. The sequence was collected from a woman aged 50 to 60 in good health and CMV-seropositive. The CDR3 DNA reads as TGTGCCAGCAGTGATATGTCCAATGAGCAGTTCTTC. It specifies CASSDMSNEQFF.